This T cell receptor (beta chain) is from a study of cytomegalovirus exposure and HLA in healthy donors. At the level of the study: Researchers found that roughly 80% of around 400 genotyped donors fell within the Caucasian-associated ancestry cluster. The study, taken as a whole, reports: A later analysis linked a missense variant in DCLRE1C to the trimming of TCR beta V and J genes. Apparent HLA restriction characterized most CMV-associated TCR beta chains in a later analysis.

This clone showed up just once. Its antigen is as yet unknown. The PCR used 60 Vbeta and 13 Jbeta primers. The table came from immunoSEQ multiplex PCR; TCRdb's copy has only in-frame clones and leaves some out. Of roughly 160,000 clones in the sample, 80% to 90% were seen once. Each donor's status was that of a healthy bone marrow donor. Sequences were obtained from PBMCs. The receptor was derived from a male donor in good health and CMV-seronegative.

The CDR3 region has the DNA TGTGCCAGCAGTTTAAATCCCCGGACGGGGGGCTACACCTTC. Protein product: CASSLNPRTGGYTF. The rearrangement joins TRBV6-5 to TRBJ1-2; D gene unclear. The V end was cut by 4 bases, the J end by 8 bases, with 17 bases between. This CDR3 has 14 amino acids. Germline loops: CDR1 MNHEY, CDR2 SVGAGI.